The text below deals with one T cell receptor beta chain. As yet, its antigen is unknown. The data stem from a study of T cell clones after liver transplantation. Some clones are missing from TCRdb's copy, which holds only in-frame ones; the method was immunoSEQ multiplex PCR. Seen here are roughly 15,000 clones, approximately 86% observed once, and the top ten hold 28%. In germline, CDR1 is SGHTA, CDR2 FQGNSA. The CDR3 is 14 amino acids. V was pared by 6 bases and J by 5 bases, with 16 bases between. Findings of the study overall: Migration into the graft, not deletion, may explain lost graft donor-reactive T cells.

Specimen: CD8+ T cells from blood, collected around 44 months after liver transplant. The clonotype originates from a human patient who received a liver transplant. Among the T cells, some may be from the graft donor. This chain connects TRBV7-2 to TRBJ1-1, with D tentatively TRBD1 (5 bases). The CDR3 region is CASSGPGTTTEAFF. The CDR3 DNA follows: TGTGCCAGCAGTGGGCCCGGGACGACTACTGAAGCTTTCTTT.